This TCR beta chain was sequenced in a study of blood T cells in healthy people across ages. Overall study findings and caveats: Researchers deemed the diversity estimates from one million T cells underestimates.

A note on this clonotype: What it binds is not known.

Each donor supplied around 9.9 milliliters of peripheral blood. Primers used in a second PCR of roughly 6 to 11 cycles were a sample-barcoded 5' primer and a J-beta primer mix. TCRdb independently ran MiXCR on the 5' RACE reads; one entry per CDR3 protein. The sample holds around 1,000,000 distinct CDR3 sequences, about 23% seen once. Germline lookup yields CDR1 MDHEN and CDR2 SYDVKM. With 7 bases removed from V and 10 bases from J, the gap between germline ends came to 16 bases. This CDR3 has 12 amino acids. The same data also contributed to another study, on T cells of mothers and their children.

The specimen sequenced was blood. This TCR was sampled from a girl aged 2 to 9 in good health. This rearrangement joins TRBV28 to TRBJ1-1, with D hard to call. CDR3 loop: CASTPKRPGAFF. In DNA form, the CDR3 reads TGTGCCAGCACCCCTAAGAGGCCGGGAGCTTTCTTT.